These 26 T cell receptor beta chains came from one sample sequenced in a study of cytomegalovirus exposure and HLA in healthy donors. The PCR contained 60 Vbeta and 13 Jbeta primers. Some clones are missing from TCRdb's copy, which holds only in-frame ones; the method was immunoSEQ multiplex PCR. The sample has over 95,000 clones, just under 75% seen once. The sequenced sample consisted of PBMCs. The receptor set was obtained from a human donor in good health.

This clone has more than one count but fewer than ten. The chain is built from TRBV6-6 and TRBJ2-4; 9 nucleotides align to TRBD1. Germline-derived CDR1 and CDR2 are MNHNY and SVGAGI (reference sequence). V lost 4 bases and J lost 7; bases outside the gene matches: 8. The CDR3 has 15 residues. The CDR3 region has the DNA TGTGCCAGCAGTTTGGCAGGGACAGGGAGGAACATTCAGTACTTC. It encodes CASSLAGTGRNIQYF.

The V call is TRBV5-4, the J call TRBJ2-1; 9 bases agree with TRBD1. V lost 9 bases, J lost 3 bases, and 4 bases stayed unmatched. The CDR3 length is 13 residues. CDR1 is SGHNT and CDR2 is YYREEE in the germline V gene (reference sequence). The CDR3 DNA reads TGTGCCACCCTGGGACAGGGCTACAATGAGCAGTTCTTC. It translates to CATLGQGYNEQFF.

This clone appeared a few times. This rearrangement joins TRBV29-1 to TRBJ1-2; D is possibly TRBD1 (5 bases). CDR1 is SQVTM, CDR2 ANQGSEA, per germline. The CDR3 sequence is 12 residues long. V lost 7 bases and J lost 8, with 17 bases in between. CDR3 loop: CSAGGGTGGYTF. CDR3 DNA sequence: TGCAGCGCCGGTGGGGGGACTGGGGGCTACACCTTC.

The CDR3 here is CASSPWQGRGKTQYF. CDR3 bases: TGCGCCAGCAGCCCGTGGCAGGGGAGGGGGAAGACCCAGTACTTC. The chain recombines TRBV5-1 with TRBJ2-5; D perhaps matches TRBD2 (7 bases). The germline V gene encodes CDR1 SGHRS and CDR2 YFSETQ. This CDR3 comprises 15 residues. Trimming left V 4 bases short and J 6 bases short, with 19 bases between.

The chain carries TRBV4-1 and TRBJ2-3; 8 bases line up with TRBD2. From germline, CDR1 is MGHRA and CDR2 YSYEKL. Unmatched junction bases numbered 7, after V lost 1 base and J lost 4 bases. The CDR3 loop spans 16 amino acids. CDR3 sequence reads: CASSQVLAGRADTQYF. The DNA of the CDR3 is TGCGCCAGCAGCCAAGTGTTAGCGGGGAGGGCAGATACGCAGTATTTT.

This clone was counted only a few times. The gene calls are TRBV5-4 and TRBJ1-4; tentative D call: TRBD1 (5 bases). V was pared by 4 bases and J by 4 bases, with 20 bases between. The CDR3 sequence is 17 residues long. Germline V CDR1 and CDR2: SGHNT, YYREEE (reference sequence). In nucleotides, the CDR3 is TGTGCCAGCAGCCCTGGGACGTTAGCCGGGGGTAATGAAAAACTGTTTTTT. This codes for CASSPGTLAGGNEKLFF.

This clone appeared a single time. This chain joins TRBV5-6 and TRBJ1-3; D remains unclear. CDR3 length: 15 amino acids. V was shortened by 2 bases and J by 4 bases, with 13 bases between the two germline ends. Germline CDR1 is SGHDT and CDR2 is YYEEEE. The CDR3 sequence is CASSLPLAGGNTIYF. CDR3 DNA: TGTGCCAGCAGCTTACCACTGGCGGGCGGAAACACCATATATTTT.

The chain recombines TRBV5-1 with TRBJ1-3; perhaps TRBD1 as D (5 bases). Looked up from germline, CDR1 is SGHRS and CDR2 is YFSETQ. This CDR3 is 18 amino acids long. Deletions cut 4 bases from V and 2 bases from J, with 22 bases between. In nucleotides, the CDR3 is TGCGCCAGCAGCCGAGTTTCTCCAGGGCATCTAGCTGGAAACACCATATATTTT. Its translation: CASSRVSPGHLAGNTIYF.

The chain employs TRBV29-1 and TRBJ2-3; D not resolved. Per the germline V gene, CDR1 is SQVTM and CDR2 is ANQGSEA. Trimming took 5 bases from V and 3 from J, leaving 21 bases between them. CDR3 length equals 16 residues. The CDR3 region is CSVSPSGVTRTDTQYF. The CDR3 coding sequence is TGCAGCGTTTCCCCTTCGGGTGTTACGCGGACAGATACGCAGTATTTT.

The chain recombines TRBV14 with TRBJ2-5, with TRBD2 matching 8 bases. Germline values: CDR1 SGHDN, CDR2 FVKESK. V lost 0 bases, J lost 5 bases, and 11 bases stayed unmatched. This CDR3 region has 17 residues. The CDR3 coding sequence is TGTGCCAGCAGCCAAGATGGGGGGGTAGCGGGGTCTGAGACCCAGTACTTC. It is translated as CASSQDGGVAGSETQYF.

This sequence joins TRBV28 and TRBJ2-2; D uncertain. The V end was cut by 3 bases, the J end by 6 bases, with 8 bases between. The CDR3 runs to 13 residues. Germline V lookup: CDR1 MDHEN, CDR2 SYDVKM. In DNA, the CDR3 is TGTGCCAGCAGTTTCCGACTGGCCGGGGAGCTGTTTTTT. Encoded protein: CASSFRLAGELFF.

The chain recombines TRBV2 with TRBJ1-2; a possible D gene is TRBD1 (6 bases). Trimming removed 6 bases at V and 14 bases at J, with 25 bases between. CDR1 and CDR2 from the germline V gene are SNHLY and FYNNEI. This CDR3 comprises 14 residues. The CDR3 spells CASRRDMGKDGETF. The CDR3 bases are TGTGCCAGCAGGAGGGACATGGGGAAGGATGGGGAAACCTTC.

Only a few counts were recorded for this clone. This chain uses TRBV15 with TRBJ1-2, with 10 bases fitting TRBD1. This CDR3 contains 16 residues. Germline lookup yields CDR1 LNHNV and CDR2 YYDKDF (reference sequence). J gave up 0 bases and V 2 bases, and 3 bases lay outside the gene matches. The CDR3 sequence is CATSRPGQGSNYGYTF. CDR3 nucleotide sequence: TGTGCCACCAGCAGACCGGGACAGGGGTCTAACTATGGCTACACCTTC.

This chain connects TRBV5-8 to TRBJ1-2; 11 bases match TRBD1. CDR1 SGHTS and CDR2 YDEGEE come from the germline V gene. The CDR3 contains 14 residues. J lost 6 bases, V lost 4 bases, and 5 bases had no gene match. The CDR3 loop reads CASSPWTGGHGYTF. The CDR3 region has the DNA TGTGCCAGCAGCCCATGGACAGGGGGCCATGGCTACACCTTC.

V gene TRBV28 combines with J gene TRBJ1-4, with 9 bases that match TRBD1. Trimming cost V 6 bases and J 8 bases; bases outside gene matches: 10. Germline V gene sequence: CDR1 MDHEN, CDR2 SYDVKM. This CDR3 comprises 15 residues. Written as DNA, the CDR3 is TGTGCCAGCAGAGGATCCGGGACAGGGAAAGAAAAACTGTTTTTT. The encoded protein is CASRGSGTGKEKLFF.

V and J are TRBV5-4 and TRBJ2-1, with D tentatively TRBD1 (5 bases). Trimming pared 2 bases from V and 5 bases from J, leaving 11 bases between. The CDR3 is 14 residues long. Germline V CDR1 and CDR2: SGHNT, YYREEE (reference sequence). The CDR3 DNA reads TGTGCCAGCAGCTTACTTGACAGCGACAATGAGCAGTTCTTC. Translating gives CASSLLDSDNEQFF.

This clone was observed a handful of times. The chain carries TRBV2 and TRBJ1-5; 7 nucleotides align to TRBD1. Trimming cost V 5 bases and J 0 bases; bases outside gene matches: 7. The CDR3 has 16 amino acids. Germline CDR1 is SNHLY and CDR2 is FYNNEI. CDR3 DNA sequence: TGTGCCAGCAGTAACAGGGGTCGGTATAGCAATCAGCCCCAGCATTTT. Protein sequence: CASSNRGRYSNQPQHF.

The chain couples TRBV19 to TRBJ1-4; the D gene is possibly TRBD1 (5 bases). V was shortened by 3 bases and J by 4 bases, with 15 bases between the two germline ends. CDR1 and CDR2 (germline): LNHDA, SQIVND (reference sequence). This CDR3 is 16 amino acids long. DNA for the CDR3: TGTGCCAGTAGTATCGGAGACCGACAGTTTAATGAAAAACTGTTTTTT. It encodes CASSIGDRQFNEKLFF. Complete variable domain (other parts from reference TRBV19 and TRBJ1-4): DGGITQSPKYLFRKEGQNVTLSCEQNLNHDAMYWYRQDPGQGLRLIYYSQIVNDFQKGDIAEGYSVSREKKESFPLTVTSAQKNPTAFYLCASSIGDRQFNEKLFFGSGTQLSVL.

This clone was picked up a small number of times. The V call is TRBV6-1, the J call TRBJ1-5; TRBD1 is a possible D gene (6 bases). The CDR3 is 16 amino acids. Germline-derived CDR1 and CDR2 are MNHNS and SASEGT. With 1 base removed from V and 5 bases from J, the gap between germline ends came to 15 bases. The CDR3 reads CASSEEDRTVYQPQHF. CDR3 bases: TGTGCCAGCAGTGAAGAGGATAGGACAGTCTATCAGCCCCAGCATTTT.

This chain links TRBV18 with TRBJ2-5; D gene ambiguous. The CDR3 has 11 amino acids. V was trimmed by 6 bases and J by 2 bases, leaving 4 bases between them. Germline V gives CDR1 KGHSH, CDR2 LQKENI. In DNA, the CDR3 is TGTGCCAGCTCTATGCAAGAGACCCAGTACTTC. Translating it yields CASSMQETQYF.

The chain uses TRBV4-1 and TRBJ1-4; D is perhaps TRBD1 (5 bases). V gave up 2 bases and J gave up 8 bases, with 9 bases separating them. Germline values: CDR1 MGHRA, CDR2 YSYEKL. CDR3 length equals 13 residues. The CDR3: CASSQTGREKLFF. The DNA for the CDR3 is TGCGCCAGCAGCCAAACAGGAAGAGAAAAACTGTTTTTT.

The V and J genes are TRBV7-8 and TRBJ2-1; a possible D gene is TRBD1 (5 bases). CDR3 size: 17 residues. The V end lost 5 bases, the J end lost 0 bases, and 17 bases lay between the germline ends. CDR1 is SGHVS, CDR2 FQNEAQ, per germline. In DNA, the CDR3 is TGTGCCAGCAGCCTAACTTTGCAGGGAAGCTCCTACAATGAGCAGTTCTTC. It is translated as CASSLTLQGSSYNEQFF.

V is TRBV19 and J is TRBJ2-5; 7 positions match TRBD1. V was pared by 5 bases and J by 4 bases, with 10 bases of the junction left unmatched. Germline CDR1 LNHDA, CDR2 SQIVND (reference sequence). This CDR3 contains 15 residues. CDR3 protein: CASSPSKDRRETQYF. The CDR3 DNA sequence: TGTGCCAGTAGTCCTAGCAAGGACAGGCGAGAGACCCAGTACTTC.

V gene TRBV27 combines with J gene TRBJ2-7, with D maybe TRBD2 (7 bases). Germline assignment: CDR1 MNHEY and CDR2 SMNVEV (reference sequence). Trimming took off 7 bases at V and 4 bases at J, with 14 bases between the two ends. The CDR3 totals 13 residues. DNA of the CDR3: TGTGCCAGCACGCGGGGGCGCGGGTACGAGCAGTACTTC. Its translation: CASTRGRGYEQYF.

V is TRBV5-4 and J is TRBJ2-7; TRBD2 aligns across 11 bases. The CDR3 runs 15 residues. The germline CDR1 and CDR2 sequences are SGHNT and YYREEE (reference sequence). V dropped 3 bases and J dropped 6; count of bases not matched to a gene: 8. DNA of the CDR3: TGTGCCAGCAGCTCGTTAGCGGGGGGGCCGGGCGAGCAGTACTTC. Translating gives CASSSLAGGPGEQYF.

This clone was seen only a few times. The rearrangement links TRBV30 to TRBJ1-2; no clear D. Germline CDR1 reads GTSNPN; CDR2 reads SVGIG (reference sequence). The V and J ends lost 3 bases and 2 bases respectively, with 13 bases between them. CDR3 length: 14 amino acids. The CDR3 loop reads CAWSLGELNYGYTF. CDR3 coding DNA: TGTGCCTGGAGCCTGGGAGAGCTCAACTATGGCTACACCTTC. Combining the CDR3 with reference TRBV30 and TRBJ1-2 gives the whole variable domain SQTIHQWPATLVQPVGSPLSLECTVEGTSNPNLYWYRQAAGRGLQLLFYSVGIGQISSEVPQNLSASRPQDRQFILSSKKLLLSDSGFYLCAWSLGELNYGYTFGSGTRLTVV.